These 27 T cell receptor beta chains originate from one sample sequenced in a study of blood T cell repertoires in COVID-19. Here immunoSEQ multiplex PCR was the method, and the copy in TCRdb shows in-frame clones only, minus some. This table has about 27,000 clones, approximately 80% appearing once. The sample consisted of peripheral blood. The receptors here all came from a man in his 70s with acute or convalescent COVID-19.

This clone was seen just once. The chain links TRBV2 to TRBJ2-7; TRBD2 matches at 10 bases. Germline V gene lookup returns CDR1 SNHLY and CDR2 FYNNEI. V gave up 6 bases and J gave up 5 bases; unmatched junction bases: 7. There are 14 residues in the CDR3. The chain's CDR3 is CASSRLAGVDEQYF. CDR3 DNA: TGTGCCAGCAGCCGTCTAGCGGGAGTTGACGAGCAGTACTTC.

This clone is a singleton in its sample. V and J are TRBV10-1 and TRBJ1-2; no reliable D call. The CDR3 sequence is 13 residues long. The V and J ends lost 2 bases and 5 bases respectively, with 9 bases between them. CDR1 is WNHNN and CDR2 is SYGVQD in the germline V gene (reference sequence). The CDR3 DNA is TGCGCCAGCAGTGAGGGCCCCCGATATGGCTACACCTTC. This translates into CASSEGPRYGYTF.

The chain is built from TRBV9 and TRBJ2-1; a weak D match, TRBD1 (5 bases). The CDR3 spans 15 residues. V was clipped by 1 base and J by 0 bases, with 8 bases between them. Germline CDR1 reads SGDLS; CDR2 reads YYNGEE. CDR3 nucleotides: TGTGCCAGCAGCGTACAGGGTAACTCCTACAATGAGCAGTTCTTC. Amino acids: CASSVQGNSYNEQFF.

Here the CDR3 DNA reads TGTGCCAGCAGTCGGGAACTAGCGGATACGCAGTATTTT. Its protein product is CASSRELADTQYF. The chain has TRBV6-4 and TRBJ2-3, with TRBD2 identical over 7 bases. With V trimmed by 5 bases and J by 6 bases, 5 bases remained unmatched. The CDR3 contains 13 residues. Germline CDR1 is MRHNA and CDR2 is SNTAGT.

CDR3 in amino acids: CASSLGAHEKLFF. DNA for the CDR3: TGTGCCAGCAGCTTAGGGGCTCATGAAAAACTGTTTTTT. The chain links TRBV11-2 to TRBJ1-4; D remains ambiguous. Deletions cut 1 base from V and 6 bases from J, with 6 bases between. Germline loops: CDR1 SGHAT, CDR2 FQNNGV. This CDR3 contains 13 residues. Using reference TRBV11-2 and TRBJ1-4 for the parts outside the CDR3, the full variable domain is EAGVAQSPRYKIIEKRQSVAFWCNPISGHATLYWYQQILGQGPKLLIQFQNNGVVDDSQLPKDRFSAERLKGVDSTLKIQPAKLEDSAVYLCASSLGAHEKLFFGSGTQLSVL.

J is TRBJ1-4 and V is TRBV19; 7 bases map to TRBD1. The ends lost 3 bases at V and 5 bases at J; junction bases unmatched: 6. Germline values: CDR1 LNHDA, CDR2 SQIVND (reference sequence). The CDR3 totals 15 residues. CDR3 sequence reads: CASSITGVGNEKLFF. The CDR3 DNA reads as TGTGCCAGTAGTATCACAGGGGTCGGGAATGAAAAACTGTTTTTT.

This chain uses TRBV5-4 with TRBJ2-2; D is uncertain. The CDR3 consists of 15 residues. Germline-derived CDR1 and CDR2 are SGHNT and YYREEE (reference sequence). V lost 2 bases and J lost 0, with 8 bases in between. The CDR3 coding sequence is TGTGCCAGCAGCTTCCCCAGCGCGAACACCGGGGAGCTGTTTTTT. It yields the protein CASSFPSANTGELFF.

V usage is TRBV21-1 and J usage is TRBJ1-1. TRBV21-1 is described as a pseudogene. This CDR3 has 18 amino acids. CDR3 bases: TGTGCCAGCAGCAAAGAATCGGGCTCGGGACTGTCGAACACTGAAGCTTTCTTT. Translation gives CASSKESGSGLSNTEAFF.

The chain employs TRBV30 and TRBJ2-7; D might be TRBD2 (5 bases). Trimming took off 2 bases at V and 4 bases at J, with 9 bases between the two ends. The CDR3 has 12 residues. CDR1 is GTSNPN, CDR2 SVGIG, per germline (reference sequence). CDR3 amino acids: CAWSPGNYEQYF. As DNA, the CDR3 is TGTGCCTGGAGTCCCGGGAATTACGAGCAGTACTTC.

This rearrangement joins TRBV15 to TRBJ2-3; D might be TRBD2 (5 bases). This CDR3 region has 15 residues. The germline gives CDR1 LNHNV, CDR2 YYDKDF (reference sequence). V shed 0 bases and J shed 5 bases, with 12 bases lying between them. The CDR3 region has the DNA TGTGCCACCAGCAGAGATCTAGGAGGTGTAGATACGCAGTATTTT. Protein product: CATSRDLGGVDTQYF.

V usage is TRBV27 and J usage is TRBJ1-4; D gene unclear. The CDR3 length is 14 residues. V lost 5 bases and J 7 bases, leaving 14 bases between the germline ends. Germline CDR1 and CDR2: MNHEY and SMNVEV (reference sequence). The CDR3 nucleotides read TGTGCCAGCAGTCCCGGGGATAGGAGTGAAAAACTGTTTTTT. Protein: CASSPGDRSEKLFF.

The J gene is TRBJ1-1, the V gene TRBV6-4; 7 bases line up with TRBD1. In germline, CDR1 is MRHNA, CDR2 SNTAGT. With 3 bases clipped from V and 4 bases from J, the junction kept 2 bases outside the gene matches. The CDR3 has 13 residues. The CDR3, as DNA: TGTGCCAGCAGTGAAGACAGGGCCACTGAAGCTTTCTTT. It codes for CASSEDRATEAFF.

The genes are TRBV30 and TRBJ2-4; 8 positions match TRBD2. The V segment lost 3 bases and the J segment 1 base; nucleotides outside the gene matches: 8. Germline V gives CDR1 GTSNPN, CDR2 SVGIG (reference sequence). The CDR3 is 16 residues long. The CDR3 loop is CAWSPGGGKAKNIQYF. CDR3 in DNA: TGTGCCTGGAGCCCCGGGGGGGGGAAGGCCAAAAACATTCAGTACTTC.

The chain recombines TRBV11-2 with TRBJ1-2; D may be TRBD1 (6 bases). CDR1 is SGHAT, CDR2 FQNNGV, per germline. Deletions cut 2 bases from V and 6 bases from J, with 10 bases between. The CDR3 runs 13 residues. In DNA form, the CDR3 reads TGTGCCAGCAGCTTAACAGGGTTAGATGGCTACACCTTC. This codes for CASSLTGLDGYTF.

The table lists this clone with a few counts. The chain employs TRBV27 and TRBJ2-3; unclear D gene. The CDR3 covers 14 residues. Trimming removed 3 bases from V and 1 base from J, with 8 bases in between. The germline V gene encodes CDR1 MNHEY and CDR2 SMNVEV (reference sequence). The CDR3 here is CASSFRRGTDTQYF. CDR3 nucleotides: TGTGCCAGCAGTTTTCGACGGGGCACAGATACGCAGTATTTT.

The V and J genes are TRBV19 and TRBJ1-5; D not resolved. The ends were cut back, 6 bases at V and 2 bases at J, with 14 bases in the middle. This CDR3 has 15 amino acids. Germline V gene lookup returns CDR1 LNHDA and CDR2 SQIVND (reference sequence). CDR3 DNA: TGTGCCAGTAGGCCGGGATTCTCGGGCAATCAGCCCCAGCATTTT. Translation: CASRPGFSGNQPQHF.

The rearrangement joins TRBV30 to TRBJ2-7; D gene uncertain. This CDR3 contains 12 residues. Looked up from germline, CDR1 is GTSNPN and CDR2 is SVGIG (reference sequence). Trimming took 3 bases from V and 2 from J, leaving 8 bases between them. The CDR3 nucleotides read TGTGCCTGGAGCCTCGGTCCCTACGAGCAGTACTTC. Protein sequence: CAWSLGPYEQYF.

The CDR3 DNA is TGTGCCAGTACCTCACCGGGACAGGGGTCAAATGAGCAGTTCTTC. Amino acid sequence: CASTSPGQGSNEQFF. The chain carries TRBV19 and TRBJ2-1, with 10 bases aligning to TRBD1. Germline V gene data show CDR1 as LNHDA and CDR2 as SQIVND (reference sequence). With 7 bases clipped from V and 7 bases from J, the junction kept 10 bases outside the gene matches. There are 15 residues in the CDR3. Variable domain in full (rest from reference TRBV19 and TRBJ2-1): DGGITQSPKYLFRKEGQNVTLSCEQNLNHDAMYWYRQDPGQGLRLIYYSQIVNDFQKGDIAEGYSVSREKKESFPLTVTSAQKNPTAFYLCASTSPGQGSNEQFFGPGTRLTVL.

This clone occurred a few times. The chain links TRBV6-2 or TRBV6-3 to TRBJ1-1, with D possibly TRBD1 on 5 matching bases. V was shortened by 5 bases and J by 6 bases, with 13 bases between the two germline ends. The CDR3 is 13 residues long. Germline-derived CDR1 and CDR2 are MNHEY and SVGEGT. CDR3 residues: CASSTDSRPEAFF. The CDR3 bases are TGTGCCAGCAGTACCGACAGCCGTCCTGAAGCTTTCTTT.

The V and J genes are TRBV2 and TRBJ2-2; D gene uncertain. CDR1 is SNHLY and CDR2 is FYNNEI in the germline V gene. This CDR3 is built from 13 residues. Between the trimmed V and J ends, which lost 7 bases and 2 bases, there was a span of 8 bases. CDR3 bases: TGTGCCAGCACTCCCTTTAACACCGGGGAGCTGTTTTTT. Protein: CASTPFNTGELFF.

The rearrangement joins TRBV7-6 to TRBJ1-5, with a weak D call TRBD1 (5 bases). From germline, CDR1 is SGHVS and CDR2 FNYEAQ. V was trimmed by 6 bases and J by 4 bases, leaving 10 bases between them. This CDR3 is 13 amino acids long. In DNA form, the CDR3 reads TGTGCCAGCAGTTCTGACAGTAATCAGCCCCAGCATTTT. Translation: CASSSDSNQPQHF.

The chain has TRBV7-9 and TRBJ2-3; D is unresolved. CDR3 length: 13 amino acids. Germline CDR1 reads SEHNR; CDR2 reads FQNEAQ (reference sequence). Trimming stripped 6 bases from V and 2 bases from J, with 9 bases between. CDR3 amino acids: CASRIPYTDTQYF. In DNA, the CDR3 is TGTGCCAGCAGGATTCCCTACACAGATACGCAGTATTTT.

The chain carries TRBV7-7 and TRBJ2-5; the match to TRBD1 covers 10 bases. The germline gives CDR1 SSHAT, CDR2 FNYEAQ (reference sequence). This CDR3 is 16 amino acids long. Trimming cost V 5 bases and J 4 bases; bases outside gene matches: 10. The CDR3 DNA sequence: TGTGCCAGCAGCCCGCGGACAGGGGGAAGAGGAGAGACCCAGTACTTC. Translated, it gives CASSPRTGGRGETQYF.

The J gene is TRBJ2-3, the V gene TRBV7-8; 12 bases fit TRBD1. This CDR3 has 16 amino acids. Germline values: CDR1 SGHVS, CDR2 FQNEAQ. The trim removed 5 bases at V and 2 bases at J, leaving 5 bases unmatched. The CDR3 DNA is TGTGCCAGCAGCCCGGGACAGGGGGCCTACACAGATACGCAGTATTTT. It encodes CASSPGQGAYTDTQYF. Full variable domain (remainder filled in from reference TRBV7-8 and TRBJ2-3): GAGVSQSPRYKVAKRGQDVALRCDPISGHVSLFWYQQALGQGPEFLTYFQNEAQLDKSGLPSDRFFAERPEGSVSTLKIQRTQQEDSAVYLCASSPGQGAYTDTQYFGPGTRLTVL.

This rearrangement joins TRBV10-3 to TRBJ1-3; D unclear. The CDR3 runs 13 residues. Trimming took off 6 bases at V and 2 bases at J, with 8 bases between the two ends. Germline V gene data show CDR1 as ENHRY and CDR2 as SYGVKD. The CDR3 reads CAIRGGPGNTIYF. CDR3 bases: TGTGCCATCAGAGGAGGGCCTGGAAACACCATATATTTT.

In its sample, this clone was seen once. This chain connects TRBV7-3 to TRBJ2-5; TRBD1 agrees at 8 bases. The CDR3 consists of 14 residues. With 5 bases clipped from V and 4 bases from J, the junction kept 6 bases outside the gene matches. Germline lookup yields CDR1 SGHTA and CDR2 FQGTGA. Written as DNA, the CDR3 is TGTGCCAGCAGCCGTACAGGGGGAGGAGAGACCCAGTACTTC. It codes for CASSRTGGGETQYF.

The rearrangement joins TRBV29-1 to TRBJ2-5, with D maybe TRBD2 (7 bases). Germline assignment: CDR1 SQVTM and CDR2 ANQGSEA. This CDR3 has 12 residues. Trimming stripped 4 bases from V and 4 bases from J, with 10 bases between. The CDR3, as DNA: TGCAGCGTTGCGCGGGGGCCAGAGACCCAGTACTTC. It translates to CSVARGPETQYF.